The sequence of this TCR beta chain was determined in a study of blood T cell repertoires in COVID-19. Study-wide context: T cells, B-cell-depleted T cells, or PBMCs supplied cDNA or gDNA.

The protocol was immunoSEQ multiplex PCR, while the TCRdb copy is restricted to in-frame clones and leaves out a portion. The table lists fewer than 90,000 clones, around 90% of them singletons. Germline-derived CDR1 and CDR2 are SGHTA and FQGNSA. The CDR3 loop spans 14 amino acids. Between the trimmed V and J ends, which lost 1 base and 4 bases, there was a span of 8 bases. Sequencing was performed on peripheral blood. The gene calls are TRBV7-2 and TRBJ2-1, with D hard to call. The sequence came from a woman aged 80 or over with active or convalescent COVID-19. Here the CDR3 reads CASSLDSGYNEQFF. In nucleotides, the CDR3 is TGTGCCAGCAGCTTAGATTCGGGTTACAATGAGCAGTTCTTC.